This TCR beta chain is from a study of blood T cells in healthy people across ages. The study's findings and limits: TCR beta diversity correlated strongly with naive T cell percentage. Older age coincided with a roughly linear decline in TCR beta diversity per million T cells.

CDR1 is SGHRS, CDR2 YFSETQ, per germline. This CDR3 contains 16 residues. The germline V and J ends were trimmed by 0 bases and 0 bases, with 12 bases remaining between them. Each donor supplied approximately 10 milliliters of peripheral blood. This clonotype has only a few counts. Antigen specificity is unknown. A J-beta primer mix and a sample-barcoded 5' primer were used in a second PCR of about 6 to 12 cycles. A single record per CDR3 protein comes from TCRdb applying MiXCR to the 5' RACE reads. The sample holds some 760,000 distinct CDR3 sequences, roughly 25% seen once. The sample also formed part of further work on T cells of mothers and their children. This second study says: The donor cohort consisted of three healthy Caucasian mothers and their six children.

This chain connects TRBV5-1 to TRBJ1-1, with D maybe TRBD1 (6 bases). This receptor was obtained from a boy between 10 and 17 years old in good health. Sequenced input: blood. CDR3 amino acids: CASSLAAGDLNTEAFF. CDR3 DNA: TGCGCCAGCAGCTTGGCCGCAGGGGACTTGAACACTGAAGCTTTCTTT.